Presented here are 26 T cell receptor beta chains from one specimen sequenced in a study of blood T cell repertoires in COVID-19. Profiling relied on immunoSEQ multiplex PCR, and the TCRdb table lists in-frame clones only, not all of them. The data contain 400,000 to 450,000 clones, 88% of them seen just once; the ten biggest clones take up around 12%. The sample was peripheral blood. These receptors were collected from a woman between 50 and 59 years old with COVID-19, enrolled during active disease.

The rearrangement uses TRBV19 and TRBJ1-1, with 9 nucleotides matching TRBD1. V dropped 5 bases and J dropped 6; count of bases not matched to a gene: 7. This CDR3 has 14 residues. Germline V gives CDR1 LNHDA, CDR2 SQIVND (reference sequence). The CDR3 coding sequence is TGTGCCAGTAGTGTGGACAGGGGAGGCCCTGAAGCTTTCTTT. Translating gives CASSVDRGGPEAFF.

The rearrangement links TRBV7-9 to TRBJ2-2, with TRBD1 matching over 9 bases. Trimming removed 1 base from V and 3 bases from J; junction bases left unmatched: 6. The length of the CDR3 is 17 residues. The germline gives CDR1 SEHNR, CDR2 FQNEAQ (reference sequence). CDR3 bases: TGTGCCAGCAGCTTAGACCCGGGACAGGGTCACACCGGGGAGCTGTTTTTT. Its protein product is CASSLDPGQGHTGELFF. The full variable domain, in which reference TRBV7-9 and TRBJ2-2 provide the parts outside the CDR3, is DTGVSQNPRHKITKRGQNVTFRCDPISEHNRLYWYRQTLGQGPEFLTYFQNEAQLEKSRLLSDRFSAERPKGSFSTLEIQRTEQGDSAMYLCASSLDPGQGHTGELFFGEGSRLTVL.

The J gene is TRBJ1-1, the V gene TRBV29-1; D is unresolved. Germline-derived CDR1 and CDR2 are SQVTM and ANQGSEA. Trimming left V 0 bases short and J 6 bases short, with 11 bases between. The length of the CDR3 is 13 residues. This CDR3 is CSVEESEGAEAFF. The CDR3 region has the DNA TGCAGCGTTGAAGAATCGGAGGGTGCTGAAGCTTTCTTT.

This clone showed up just a few times. CDR3 region: CASSEEGLYGYTF. The CDR3 region has the DNA TGTGCCAGCAGTGAGGAGGGCCTCTATGGCTACACCTTC. The chain has TRBV6-1 and TRBJ1-2, with no clear D. CDR3 length: 13 residues. CDR1 is MNHNS and CDR2 is SASEGT in the germline V gene. Trimming left V 3 bases short and J 4 bases short, with 9 bases between.

The V and J genes are TRBV5-4 and TRBJ1-1; D perhaps matches TRBD1 (5 bases). The CDR3 extends over 12 amino acids. The germline V gene has CDR1 SGHNT and CDR2 YYREEE (reference sequence). The ends were cut back, 7 bases at V and 7 bases at J, with 14 bases in the middle. The CDR3 sequence: CASPSGDNEAFF. In DNA form, the CDR3 reads TGTGCCAGCCCCTCGGGGGATAATGAAGCTTTCTTT.

The CDR3 DNA is TGTGCCAGCAGCCCTGGTGGAGGGGACGTTGAAGCTTTCTTT. It codes for CASSPGGGDVEAFF. The chain joins TRBV11-3 to TRBJ1-1, with D maybe TRBD1 (5 bases). CDR3 length equals 14 residues. V was trimmed by 5 bases and J by 7 bases, leaving 17 bases between them. Germline V gene lookup returns CDR1 SGHNT and CDR2 YENEEA.

The gene calls are TRBV30 and TRBJ2-1; 9 bases align to TRBD1. Germline V gene sequence: CDR1 GTSNPN, CDR2 SVGIG (reference sequence). The CDR3 loop spans 14 amino acids. V was clipped by 8 bases and J by 9 bases; unmatched bases: 14. CDR3 loop: CASHRDRASGEQFF. In DNA, the CDR3 is TGTGCCAGTCACCGGGACAGGGCCAGTGGTGAGCAGTTCTTC.

The chain recombines TRBV10-2 with TRBJ1-5; maybe TRBD1 (6 bases). There are 15 residues in the CDR3. Germline CDR1 and CDR2: WSHSY and SAAADI. V lost 3 bases and J lost 6, with 15 bases in between. CDR3 amino acids: CASSDAPGRGQPQHF. In nucleotides, the CDR3 is TGCGCCAGCAGTGATGCCCCGGGCAGGGGTCAGCCCCAGCATTTT.

This chain links TRBV19 with TRBJ1-6, with D possibly matching TRBD1 (6 bases). From germline, CDR1 is LNHDA and CDR2 SQIVND (reference sequence). This CDR3 has 15 amino acids. The germline V and J ends were trimmed by 3 bases and 10 bases, with 16 bases remaining between them. CDR3 protein: CASSILGRGESPLHF. The CDR3 nucleotides read TGTGCCAGTAGTATTCTGGGCAGGGGAGAATCACCCCTCCACTTT. The whole variable domain, remainder taken from reference TRBV19 and TRBJ1-6, is DGGITQSPKYLFRKEGQNVTLSCEQNLNHDAMYWYRQDPGQGLRLIYYSQIVNDFQKGDIAEGYSVSREKKESFPLTVTSAQKNPTAFYLCASSILGRGESPLHFGNGTRLTVT.

The CDR3 region has the DNA TGTGCCATCAGTGACTTTCCGGGACAGGGCAGCGGCTACACCTTC. Its translation: CAISDFPGQGSGYTF. The rearrangement uses TRBV10-3 and TRBJ1-2; 9 bases are shared with TRBD1. Germline trimming cut 3 bases from V and 8 bases from J; bases unmatched to any gene: 10. Germline CDR1 ENHRY, CDR2 SYGVKD. The CDR3 consists of 15 residues.

The chain combines TRBV15 with TRBJ1-2; the D gene is possibly TRBD1 (6 bases). This CDR3 comprises 13 residues. CDR1 and CDR2 from the germline V gene are LNHNV and YYDKDF (reference sequence). The V end was cut by 5 bases, the J end by 5 bases, with 12 bases between. Written as DNA, the CDR3 is TGTGCCACCAGCTCCGGGACATCTTATGGCTACACCTTC. Residues: CATSSGTSYGYTF.

J is TRBJ2-7 and V is TRBV5-3, with 9 nucleotides matching TRBD1. TRBV5-3 is classed as an ORF, of uncertain function. CDR3 length: 14 amino acids. V gave up 3 bases and J gave up 2 bases; unmatched junction bases: 3. CDR3 nucleotide sequence: TGTGCCAGAAGCTCCCGGGACAGGGCCTACGAGCAGTACTTC. This codes for CARSSRDRAYEQYF.

The CDR3: CASSLDLGRGNTEAFF. The CDR3 region has the DNA TGTGCCAGCAGCTTAGATCTGGGCAGGGGAAACACTGAAGCTTTCTTT. The chain employs TRBV11-2 and TRBJ1-1; tentatively, D is TRBD1 (6 bases). Germline V gene sequence: CDR1 SGHAT, CDR2 FQNNGV. V was shortened by 0 bases and J by 2 bases, with 13 bases between the two germline ends. The CDR3 is made up of 16 amino acids.

This clone showed up just once. The gene calls are TRBV10-1 and TRBJ1-1; weak D call: TRBD1 (6 bases). V lost 7 bases to trimming and J lost 4 bases, with 13 bases between them. The germline CDR1 and CDR2 sequences are WNHNN and SYGVQD (reference sequence). The length of the CDR3 is 13 residues. CDR3 coding DNA: TGCGCCAGCAAACAGGGTGTCGGCACTGAAGCTTTCTTT. Its translation: CASKQGVGTEAFF.

V usage is TRBV10-2 and J usage is TRBJ2-1, with TRBD2 matching 8 bases. V lost 6 bases to trimming and J lost 5 bases; unmatched junction nucleotides: 6. This CDR3 has 14 amino acids. From germline, CDR1 is WSHSY and CDR2 SAAADI. DNA for the CDR3: TGCGCCAGCAGCCTTGCGGGGGGCCACAATGAGCAGTTCTTC. This encodes CASSLAGGHNEQFF.

The J gene is TRBJ2-1, the V gene TRBV6-5; TRBD1 is a possible D gene (6 bases). Trimming removed 5 bases from V and 5 bases from J, with 10 bases in between. The germline CDR1 and CDR2 sequences are MNHEY and SVGAGI. The CDR3 loop spans 13 amino acids. CDR3 coding DNA: TGTGCCAGCAGTCGGACAGAAGACAATGAGCAGTTCTTC. Translated: CASSRTEDNEQFF.

The chain links TRBV6-5 to TRBJ1-3, with 7 bases that match TRBD1. Germline CDR1 reads MNHEY; CDR2 reads SVGAGI. The V and J ends lost 6 bases and 2 bases, in that order; junction bases with no gene match: 4. The CDR3 totals 14 residues. The CDR3 reads CASRQGSTGNTIYF. The CDR3 DNA is TGTGCCAGCAGACAGGGGTCGACTGGAAACACCATATATTTT.

The chain carries TRBV3-1 (or the pseudogene TRBV3-2) and TRBJ1-4; TRBD1 aligns across 7 bases. This CDR3 comprises 15 residues. Trimming removed 7 bases from V and 4 bases from J; junction bases left unmatched: 9. Germline CDR1 reads LGHDT; CDR2 reads YNNKEL (reference sequence). Written as DNA, the CDR3 is TGTGCCAGCAACCGAGGAGGACAGGATAATGAAAAACTGTTTTTT. This sequence encodes CASNRGGQDNEKLFF.

This clone was counted only a few times. The genes are TRBV7-6 and TRBJ1-5; D call uncertain. The CDR3 runs to 16 residues. V dropped 1 base and J dropped 0 bases, with 10 bases sitting between them. The germline CDR1 and CDR2 sequences are SGHVS and FNYEAQ. The CDR3 sequence is CASSLGPPNSNQPQHF. The CDR3 region has the DNA TGTGCCAGCAGCTTAGGGCCACCCAATAGCAATCAGCCCCAGCATTTT.

This clone showed up just a few times. The chain employs TRBV6-5 and TRBJ1-3, with 7 positions matching TRBD1. V was clipped by 4 bases and J by 0 bases; unmatched bases: 6. This CDR3 contains 16 residues. Germline V CDR1 and CDR2: MNHEY, SVGAGI. This CDR3 is CASSSNRGSSGNTIYF. In DNA, the CDR3 is TGTGCCAGCAGTTCAAACAGGGGCTCCTCTGGAAACACCATATATTTT.

This chain joins TRBV24-1 and TRBJ2-1; 15 bases are shared with TRBD2. This CDR3 region has 20 residues. V was clipped by 5 bases and J by 0 bases; unmatched bases: 10. Germline CDR1 and CDR2: KGHDR and SFDVKD. CDR3 residues: CATSGSGLAGGASSYNEQFF. For the CDR3, the DNA is TGTGCCACCAGTGGCTCGGGACTAGCGGGGGGTGCAAGCTCCTACAATGAGCAGTTCTTC.

The chain joins TRBV6-1 to TRBJ2-1; D is possibly TRBD2 (5 bases). Trimming took off 0 bases at V and 10 bases at J, with 13 bases between the two ends. The CDR3 runs 14 residues. CDR1 and CDR2 (germline): MNHNS, SASEGT. CDR3 amino acids: CASSEAGPPGEQFF. The DNA for the CDR3 is TGTGCCAGCAGTGAAGCAGGGCCCCCGGGGGAGCAGTTCTTC.

Worth noting for this clone: Distinct nucleotide sequences in the sample also encode this CDR3. The chain combines TRBV12-3 or TRBV12-4 with TRBJ1-2; D gene ambiguous. CDR3 length: 13 amino acids. The germline V and J ends were trimmed by 6 bases and 2 bases, with 10 bases remaining between them. The CDR3 region is CASSLTPNYGYTF. The CDR3 bases are TGTGCCAGCAGCCTTACACCGAACTATGGCTACACCTTC.

The CDR3 protein is CASSFVDRSYTGELFF. As DNA, the CDR3 is TGTGCCAGCAGTTTCGTGGACAGGAGTTACACCGGGGAGCTGTTTTTT. The rearrangement uses TRBV28 and TRBJ2-2, with TRBD1 matching over 7 bases. Unmatched junction bases numbered 7, after V lost 3 bases and J lost 3 bases. Germline CDR1 and CDR2: MDHEN and SYDVKM. The CDR3 sequence is 16 residues long.

The V gene is TRBV13, the J gene TRBJ2-5; the D gene is possibly TRBD1 (7 bases). CDR1 is PRHDT, CDR2 FYEKMQ, per germline (reference sequence). The CDR3 contains 15 residues. The ends were cut back, 5 bases at V and 7 bases at J, with 20 bases in the middle. Here the CDR3 reads CASSPRGTASRTQYF. For the CDR3, the DNA is TGTGCCAGCAGCCCCCGCGGGACAGCCTCTCGGACCCAGTACTTC.

The CDR3 reads CASSPRQGAINEQFF. CDR3 sequence (DNA): TGTGCCAGCAGCCCCCGACAGGGGGCTATCAATGAGCAGTTCTTC. The chain is built from TRBV11-3 and TRBJ2-1; 10 bases are shared with TRBD1. The CDR3 contains 15 residues. Losses at the gene ends were 5 bases for V and 6 bases for J; bases not matched to a gene: 7. CDR1 is SGHNT, CDR2 YENEEA, per germline.